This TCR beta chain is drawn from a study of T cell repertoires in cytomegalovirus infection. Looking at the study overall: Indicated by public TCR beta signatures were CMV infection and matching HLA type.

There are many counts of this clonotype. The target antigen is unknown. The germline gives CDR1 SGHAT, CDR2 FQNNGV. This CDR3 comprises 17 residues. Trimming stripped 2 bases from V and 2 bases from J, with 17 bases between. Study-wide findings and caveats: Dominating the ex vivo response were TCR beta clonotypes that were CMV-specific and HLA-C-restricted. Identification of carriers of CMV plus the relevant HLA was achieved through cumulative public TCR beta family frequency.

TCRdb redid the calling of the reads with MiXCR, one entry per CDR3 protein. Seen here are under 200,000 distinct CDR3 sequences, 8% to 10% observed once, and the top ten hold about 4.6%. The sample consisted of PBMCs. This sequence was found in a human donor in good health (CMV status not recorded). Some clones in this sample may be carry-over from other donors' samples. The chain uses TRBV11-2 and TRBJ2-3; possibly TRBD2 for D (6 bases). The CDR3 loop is CASSLPSLGLLTDTQYF. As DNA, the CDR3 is TGTGCCAGCAGCTTACCTTCCTTGGGACTCCTCACAGATACGCAGTATTTT. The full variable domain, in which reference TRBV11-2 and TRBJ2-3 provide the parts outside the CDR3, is EAGVAQSPRYKIIEKRQSVAFWCNPISGHATLYWYQQILGQGPKLLIQFQNNGVVDDSQLPKDRFSAERLKGVDSTLKIQPAKLEDSAVYLCASSLPSLGLLTDTQYFGPGTRLTVL.